These T cell receptor beta chains were read from a single sample in a study of shared clonotypes between healthy human individuals. Clones were read by immunoSEQ multiplex PCR, and TCRdb kept only the in-frame ones, dropping some. Of roughly 2.2 million clones in the sample, under 95% were seen once. The sequenced material came from naive CD4+ T cells from PBMCs. Source of these receptors: a man younger than 30 in good health. Some clones in this sample may be carry-over from other donors' samples. CDR3s include the opening cysteine and the closing phenylalanine or tryptophan. D genes are given only for firm matches. Clone size appears in some rows only: once, few, many, or a class for an expanded clone.

v_gene,j_gene,abundance,d_gene,CDR3aa,CDR3nt
TRBV19,TRBJ1-2,NA,TRBD1,CASSTRGSGTVGYTF,TGTGCCAGTAGCACTAGGGGTTCTGGGACAGTTGGCTACACCTTC
TRBV6-1,TRBJ1-5,NA,NA,CASSVGGSSNQPQHF,TGTGCCAGCAGTGTTGGAGGGAGTAGCAATCAGCCCCAGCATTTT
TRBV28,TRBJ1-2,once,TRBD1,CASSLPPDRISNYGYTF,TGTGCCAGCAGTCTCCCCCCGGACAGGATATCTAACTATGGCTACACCTTC
TRBV28,TRBJ2-3,NA,TRBD2,CASSRPSGGTDTQYF,TGTGCCAGCAGCCGCCCAAGCGGGGGTACAGATACGCAGTATTTT
TRBV10-3,TRBJ1-4,NA,NA,CAIRPGGADEKLFF,TGTGCCATTCGTCCGGGGGGCGCCGATGAAAAACTGTTTTTT
TRBV19,TRBJ1-5,NA,NA,CASSTTGSQPQHF,TGTGCCAGTAGTACCACAGGGTCCCAGCCCCAGCATTTT
TRBV7-9,TRBJ2-2,NA,NA,CASSRKAVWGTGELFF,TGTGCCAGCAGCCGAAAGGCGGTTTGGGGCACCGGGGAGCTGTTTTTT
TRBV28,TRBJ2-4,NA,NA,CASSLAGLAKNIQYF,TGTGCCAGCAGTTTGGCAGGTCTAGCCAAAAACATTCAGTACTTC
TRBV6-5,TRBJ1-5,NA,NA,CASSLGLRSNQPQHF,TGTGCCAGCAGTCTGGGACTGAGAAGCAATCAGCCCCAGCATTTT
TRBV5-1,TRBJ2-2,NA,TRBD2,CASSLDGSGRTGELFF,TGCGCCAGCAGCTTGGATGGTAGCGGGAGAACCGGGGAGCTGTTTTTT
TRBV18,TRBJ1-2,NA,TRBD1,CASSPAGTDFYGYTF,TGTGCCAGCTCACCAGCCGGGACAGATTTCTATGGCTACACCTTC
TRBV9,TRBJ2-5,once,NA,CASSVGSERETQYF,TGTGCCAGCAGCGTAGGATCCGAGCGAGAGACCCAGTACTTC
TRBV6-1,TRBJ2-3,NA,NA,CASSPRPDTDTQYF,TGTGCCAGCAGTCCCCGTCCAGACACAGATACGCAGTATTTT
TRBV11-3,TRBJ2-1,NA,NA,CASSLQIGNEQFF,TGTGCCAGCAGCTTACAAATCGGAAATGAGCAGTTCTTC
TRBV7-9,TRBJ2-3,NA,NA,CASSPRKDTQYF,TGTGCCAGCAGCCCCCGAAAGGATACGCAGTATTTT
TRBV27,TRBJ2-5,NA,NA,CASSPNSRRETQYF,TGTGCCAGCAGTCCAAACTCCCGGCGGGAGACCCAGTACTTC
TRBV6-4,TRBJ2-6,NA,NA,CASSVGPGANVLTF,TGTGCCAGCAGTGTCGGGCCTGGGGCCAACGTCCTGACTTTC
TRBV5-6,TRBJ2-7,NA,TRBD2,CASSLAGTTKQYF,TGTGCCAGCAGCTTGGCGGGGACTACTAAGCAGTACTTC
TRBV7-9,TRBJ2-5,NA,TRBD1,CASSSGQQETQYF,TGTGCCAGCAGCTCGGGACAGCAAGAGACCCAGTACTTC
TRBV28,TRBJ2-1,NA,NA,CASRRRVSYNEQFF,TGTGCCAGCAGGCGCAGGGTCTCCTACAATGAGCAGTTCTTC
TRBV30,TRBJ2-2,NA,NA,CAWSGSPFNTGELFF,TGTGCCTGGAGTGGGTCTCCGTTCAACACCGGGGAGCTGTTTTTT
TRBV4-1,TRBJ2-5,NA,NA,CASSQDLRVGWETQYF,TGCGCCAGCAGCCAAGATTTAAGGGTGGGTTGGGAGACCCAGTACTTC
TRBV6-6,TRBJ2-5,NA,NA,CASSYMVRGETQYF,TGTGCCAGCAGTTATATGGTTAGGGGGGAGACCCAGTACTTC
TRBV11-2,TRBJ2-5,NA,TRBD2,CASTPSGREQETQYF,TGTGCCAGCACCCCCTCGGGGCGGGAGCAAGAGACCCAGTACTTC
TRBV7-2,TRBJ1-1,NA,TRBD1,CASSSGQGNTEAFF,TGTGCCAGCAGCTCCGGACAGGGGAACACTGAAGCTTTCTTT
TRBV6-5,TRBJ2-7,NA,TRBD2,CASSSAGLAGHEQYF,TGTGCCAGCAGTTCCGCGGGACTAGCGGGCCACGAGCAGTACTTC
TRBV7-3,TRBJ2-1,NA,TRBD1,CASSLYGTGGYNEQFF,TGTGCCAGCAGCTTATATGGGACAGGGGGCTACAATGAGCAGTTCTTC
TRBV7-9,TRBJ2-2,NA,NA,CASSPIRPTSWAGELFF,TGTGCCAGCAGCCCGATACGCCCCACTAGTTGGGCCGGGGAGCTGTTTTTT
TRBV5-1,TRBJ2-3,NA,TRBD2,CASSVGSGRYTDTQYF,TGCGCCAGCAGCGTAGGGAGCGGGAGGTACACAGATACGCAGTATTTT
TRBV7-6,TRBJ2-2,once,NA,CASSLGGENTGELFF,TGTGCCAGCAGCTTAGGAGGGGAGAACACCGGGGAGCTGTTTTTT
TRBV7-2,TRBJ2-1,once,TRBD2,CASSPLAGLLYNEQFF,TGTGCCAGCAGCCCCCTAGCGGGCCTCCTCTACAATGAGCAGTTCTTC
TRBV13,TRBJ2-6,NA,NA,CASSSHSGANVLTF,TGTGCCAGCAGCTCCCATTCTGGGGCCAACGTCCTGACTTTC
TRBV27,TRBJ2-7,NA,TRBD2,CASSLGTSGVGASYEQYF,TGTGCCAGCAGCCTCGGGACTAGCGGGGTAGGGGCCTCCTACGAGCAGTACTTC
TRBV5-1,TRBJ2-7,NA,NA,CASSLATPSYEQYF,TGCGCCAGCAGCTTGGCAACTCCCTCCTACGAGCAGTACTTC
TRBV6-1,TRBJ2-3,NA,TRBD2,CASPLAGASTDTQYF,TGTGCCAGTCCCCTAGCGGGAGCCAGCACAGATACGCAGTATTTT
TRBV30,TRBJ1-6,NA,NA,CAWSTGPNSPLHF,TGTGCCTGGAGTACGGGCCCAAATTCACCCCTCCACTTT
TRBV18,TRBJ2-3,NA,NA,CASSPLGSITDTQYF,TGTGCCAGCTCACCACTGGGTAGCATCACAGATACGCAGTATTTT
TRBV5-4,TRBJ2-3,NA,NA,CASSLNPQSTDTQYF,TGTGCCAGCAGCTTGAATCCCCAGAGCACAGATACGCAGTATTTT
TRBV5-1,TRBJ2-1,NA,NA,CASSLFGALSYNEQFF,TGCGCCAGCAGCTTATTCGGGGCCCTATCCTACAATGAGCAGTTCTTC
TRBV11-2,TRBJ2-7,NA,NA,CASSLSNEQYF,TGTGCCAGCAGCTTATCCAACGAGCAGTACTTC
TRBV5-4,TRBJ2-5,NA,NA,CASSLAGGRGETQYF,TGTGCCAGCAGCTTGGCCGGCGGGCGCGGAGAGACCCAGTACTTC
TRBV27,TRBJ1-2,NA,TRBD1,CASSLVPGQRLHYTF,TGTGCCAGCAGTTTAGTGCCGGGACAGCGACTTCACTACACCTTC
TRBV9,TRBJ2-5,NA,TRBD2,CASSVASGRSETQYF,TGTGCCAGCAGCGTAGCCAGCGGGAGGTCGGAGACCCAGTACTTC
TRBV6-1,TRBJ1-2,NA,TRBD1,CASSERVGDSYGYTF,TGTGCCAGCAGTGAACGAGTGGGGGACAGCTATGGCTACACCTTC
TRBV7-2,TRBJ2-3,NA,TRBD2,CASNLAGALADTQYF,TGTGCCAGCAACTTAGCGGGAGCGCTGGCAGATACGCAGTATTTT